This TCR beta chain was sequenced in a study of T cell changes during pregnancy in multiple sclerosis. Germline V lookup: CDR1 LGHNA, CDR2 YSLEER. Trimming took off 0 bases at V and 11 bases at J, with 17 bases between the two ends. This CDR3 comprises 15 residues. TCRdb's copy holds only in-frame clones and misses some; the assay was immunoSEQ multiplex PCR. This table has some 27,000 clones, around 90% appearing once. The receptor comes from a female donor in good health, enrolled as a control in a pregnancy study. The chain recombines TRBV4-3 with TRBJ1-3, with D possibly matching TRBD1 (5 bases). Sequences were derived from CD4+ T cells from peripheral blood mononuclear cells, sampled in the first trimester of pregnancy. The CDR3 spells CASSQDLSRVKAIYF. DNA of the CDR3: TGCGCCAGCAGCCAAGATTTAAGCAGGGTTAAGGCCATATATTTT.